A single T cell receptor (beta chain) is shown here with its context. The target of this receptor is not known. Within one base of it there is no much larger clone, and no base qualities were kept. Between the V and J ends, shortened by 5 bases and 0 bases respectively, the junction contains 14 bases. In the germline V gene (reference sequence), CDR1 corresponds to SGHKS and CDR2 to YYEKEE. The CDR3 has 15 amino acids, counting the end cysteine and phenylalanine. Solely the CDR3 DNA is kept, with 45 bases framed from the first base. The data were obtained in a study of blood T cell repertoires in COVID-19 (dated by TCRdb to the early 2020s). In terms of the full investigation: Samples from collaborators originated in the United States, Italy and Spain and spanned both the acute and convalescent phases of COVID-19. The prospective study material was composed of cDNA or gDNA derived from T cells, B-cell-depleted T cells, or PBMCs. The dataset comprised deeply sampled blood TCRbeta repertoires from subjects exposed to, actively infected with, or recovered from COVID-19. The repertoires were released in a freely available public database intended as a resource for research on the immune response to SARS-CoV-2. The samples were drawn from two sources: the first 160 participants of the ongoing ImmuneRACE study, and about 1,300 subjects contributed by 6 global collaborators. Nearly every sample came with metadata listing a de-identified subject ID, COVID-19 status, age in years and sex. Where HLA class I and class II types were available, the types were taken from metadata supplied by the sample provider, not from assay-based typing. Overall results and qualifications from the work: How much clinical and demographic metadata was included differed by source and by participant, and the metadata was provided uncurated.

The collaborating institutions used their own protocols to collect whole blood in K2EDTA tubes. For TCRbeta analysis, collaborators shipped samples as frozen whole blood, isolated PBMCs, or DNA extracted from either of those sample types. TCRbeta CDR3 regions were amplified from genomic DNA using the immunoSEQ Assay, a bias-controlled multiplex PCR. On the authors' methods: Within the assay, amplification of reference gene primers was used to estimate how many nucleated cells each sample contained. To quantify the absolute abundance of each unique TCRbeta CDR3 rearrangement, sequence reads were collapsed and filtered. For each sample, productive Simpson clonality was calculated by taking the square root of Simpson's diversity index across productive rearrangements. Sourced from immuneACCESS, this table was stored by TCRdb with only in-frame sequences that have V and J called. A share of the clones is absent; for the studies checked, an unresolved V gene accounts for under half, and the remainder has no known explanation. V, J and clone size were drawn from that table, and D and trimming were deduced from the DNA. Within this sample are about 150,000 clones, with over 70% of them counted one time only. The ten most abundant clones make up about 6% of the sample.

The sequencing input was peripheral blood. The TCR comes from a man older than 75 with acute or convalescent COVID-19. The chain joins TRBV5-5 to TRBJ1-2; confidence is insufficient to name the D gene. In nucleotides, the sequence is TGTGCCAGCAGAACCTCGACCGAGGCTAACTATGGCTACACCTTC. Translated, it gives CASRTSTEANYGYTF. With all but the CDR3 taken from the reference TRBV5-5 and TRBJ1-2 genes, the full variable domain is: DAGVTQSPTHLIKTRGQQVTLRCSPISGHKSVSWYQQVLGQGPQFIFQYYEKEERGRGNFPDRFSARQFPNYSSELNVNALLLGDSALYLCASRTSTEANYGYTFGSGTRLTVV.